These 28 T cell receptor beta chains were all obtained from the same sample, sequenced in a study of blood T cell repertoires in COVID-19. Sequencing was performed with immunoSEQ multiplex PCR; in TCRdb, only in-frame clones are kept and a portion is missing. The sample holds 80,000 to 100,000 clones, around 87% seen once. Material for sequencing was peripheral blood. These receptor sequences come from a human donor in a cohort sampled during active COVID-19.

The chain employs TRBV28 and TRBJ2-4; TRBD1 matches 9 bases. This CDR3 region has 15 residues. The germline V gene encodes CDR1 MDHEN and CDR2 SYDVKM. J gave up 0 bases and V 5 bases, and 2 bases lay outside the gene matches. CDR3: CASSTTGGAKNIQYF. The CDR3 DNA sequence: TGTGCCAGCAGTACGACAGGGGGAGCCAAAAACATTCAGTACTTC.

J is TRBJ2-7 and V is TRBV28; D is perhaps TRBD1 (6 bases). V was cut by 5 bases and J by 0 bases, with 14 bases left in between. The CDR3 extends over 15 amino acids. Per germline, CDR1 MDHEN and CDR2 SYDVKM. The CDR3 loop is CASSTPGEYSYEQYF. The CDR3 nucleotides read TGTGCCAGCAGTACGCCAGGGGAGTACTCCTACGAGCAGTACTTC.

This clone has a handful of counts. The chain is built from TRBV9 and TRBJ2-1; the D gene is possibly TRBD1 (5 bases). The CDR3 has 13 amino acids. The V end was cut by 0 bases, the J end by 5 bases, with 6 bases between. CDR1 and CDR2 from the germline V gene are SGDLS and YYNGEE. As DNA, the CDR3 is TGTGCCAGCAGCGTAGGACAGAACAATGAGCAGTTCTTC. Its protein product is CASSVGQNNEQFF.

This sequence joins TRBV6-1 and TRBJ1-4; 11 positions agree with TRBD1. Trimming cost V 3 bases and J 8 bases; bases outside gene matches: 5. The germline gives CDR1 MNHNS, CDR2 SASEGT. The CDR3 has 15 residues. CDR3: CASSDGQGAREKLFF. Here the CDR3 DNA reads TGTGCCAGCAGTGATGGACAGGGGGCTCGAGAAAAACTGTTTTTT.

The CDR3 nucleotides read TGTGCCAGCAGTGCAACTAGCGCTCCTCCCTACGAGCAGTACTTC. Translation: CASSATSAPPYEQYF. This chain uses TRBV2 with TRBJ2-7; 7 bases fit TRBD2. There are 15 residues in the CDR3. V gave up 4 bases and J gave up 2 bases; unmatched junction bases: 8. Per the germline V gene, CDR1 is SNHLY and CDR2 is FYNNEI.

This clone was seen more than once but under ten times. The genes are TRBV29-1 and TRBJ2-7, with D tentatively TRBD2 (5 bases). The CDR3 runs 15 residues. The germline V gene has CDR1 SQVTM and CDR2 ANQGSEA. The germline V and J ends were trimmed by 0 bases and 0 bases, with 12 bases remaining between them. CDR3 in amino acids: CSVEDDEGYSYEQYF. CDR3 in DNA: TGCAGCGTTGAAGATGACGAGGGATACTCCTACGAGCAGTACTTC.

The chain uses TRBV7-2 and TRBJ2-1; D is possibly TRBD2 (5 bases). From germline, CDR1 is SGHTA and CDR2 FQGNSA. CDR3 length equals 17 residues. Trimming stripped 7 bases from V and 8 bases from J, with 27 bases between. This CDR3 is CASTGFLATDGRDEQFF. For the CDR3, the DNA is TGTGCCAGCACGGGGTTTTTGGCCACTGACGGACGGGATGAGCAGTTCTTC.

This chain links TRBV7-3 with TRBJ2-3, with 8 bases lining up with TRBD2. V gave up 4 bases and J gave up 2 bases; unmatched junction bases: 8. This CDR3 has 16 amino acids. From germline, CDR1 is SGHTA and CDR2 FQGTGA. The CDR3 region is CASSSGTRGDTDTQYF. The CDR3 bases are TGTGCCAGCAGCTCCGGGACTAGGGGGGACACAGATACGCAGTATTTT.

The gene calls are TRBV5-1 and TRBJ2-1, with a possible D match to TRBD2 (5 bases). V was trimmed by 0 bases and J by 8 bases, leaving 12 bases between them. CDR3 size: 14 residues. Germline CDR1 is SGHRS and CDR2 is YFSETQ. CDR3 sequence reads: CASSLEGSGYEQFF. Written as DNA, the CDR3 is TGCGCCAGCAGCTTGGAAGGGAGTGGGTATGAGCAGTTCTTC.

The gene calls are TRBV27 and TRBJ1-1, with 7 bases matching TRBD1. The length of the CDR3 is 14 residues. J lost 1 base, V lost 6 bases, and 5 bases had no gene match. Germline CDR1 and CDR2: MNHEY and SMNVEV (reference sequence). The CDR3 bases are TGTGCCAGCAGGCTGAGGGGGCCGAACACTGAAGCTTTCTTT. It translates to CASRLRGPNTEAFF.

As concerns this clone: Other DNA sequences of this sample code for an identical CDR3. The V call is TRBV5-8, the J call TRBJ1-5, with TRBD1 as a possible D gene (5 bases). The CDR3 has 15 amino acids. V gave up 4 bases and J gave up 0 bases, with 11 bases separating them. From germline, CDR1 is SGHTS and CDR2 YDEGEE. CDR3 amino acids: CASSRRQYSNQPQHF. CDR3 sequence (DNA): TGTGCCAGCAGCCGGAGACAGTATAGCAATCAGCCCCAGCATTTT.

This chain joins TRBV4-1 and TRBJ2-2; D uncertain. Looked up from germline, CDR1 is MGHRA and CDR2 is YSYEKL. This CDR3 comprises 18 residues. Trimming took off 8 bases at V and 0 bases at J, with 22 bases between the two ends. The CDR3 coding sequence is TGCGCCAGCTCTAACCGACTCTCTTATGCTACGAACACCGGGGAGCTGTTTTTT. Amino acid sequence: CASSNRLSYATNTGELFF.

The chain is built from TRBV5-4 and TRBJ2-5; 9 positions agree with TRBD1. In germline, CDR1 is SGHNT, CDR2 YYREEE (reference sequence). With 5 bases clipped from V and 7 bases from J, the junction kept 9 bases outside the gene matches. The CDR3 runs to 14 residues. The CDR3 DNA follows: TGTGCCAGCAGGCTGTGGACAGGGGACAGGACCCAGTACTTC. This encodes CASRLWTGDRTQYF.

This clone was found once. The rearrangement joins TRBV28 to TRBJ1-1, with 8 bases that match TRBD1. Germline V gene sequence: CDR1 MDHEN, CDR2 SYDVKM. CDR3 length: 14 amino acids. With 5 bases clipped from V and 0 bases from J, the junction kept 2 bases outside the gene matches. The CDR3 spells CASSRTGLNTEAFF. The CDR3, as DNA: TGTGCCAGCAGTAGGACAGGGCTGAACACTGAAGCTTTCTTT.

The rearrangement links TRBV7-9 to TRBJ2-3, with D unresolved. Deletions cut 2 bases from V and 0 bases from J, with 9 bases between. The CDR3 spans 15 residues. The germline V gene encodes CDR1 SEHNR and CDR2 FQNEAQ (reference sequence). CDR3 nucleotide sequence: TGTGCCAGCAGCTTATTGAGTATTAGCACAGATACGCAGTATTTT. This translates into CASSLLSISTDTQYF.

The chain carries TRBV7-6 and TRBJ2-2, with 15 bases that match TRBD2. From germline, CDR1 is SGHVS and CDR2 FNYEAQ. The J segment lost 5 bases and the V segment lost 0 bases, leaving 4 bases of the junction unmatched. This CDR3 has 18 amino acids. The DNA for the CDR3 is TGTGCCAGCAGCTTAGCCGGACTAGCGGGAGGGAAAACCGGGGAGCTGTTTTTT. This codes for CASSLAGLAGGKTGELFF.

The V and J genes are TRBV5-6 and TRBJ2-7, with 9 bases lining up with TRBD1. This CDR3 comprises 14 residues. Germline values: CDR1 SGHDT, CDR2 YYEEEE. Trimming removed 3 bases from V and 5 bases from J; junction bases left unmatched: 6. The CDR3 spells CASSSTGGSDEQYF. The CDR3 DNA reads as TGTGCCAGCAGCTCGACAGGGGGGTCCGACGAGCAGTACTTC.

This clone has just one count. V and J are TRBV28 and TRBJ1-3; D remains ambiguous. The CDR3 is made up of 14 amino acids. Germline V CDR1 and CDR2: MDHEN, SYDVKM. Trimming took off 2 bases at V and 0 bases at J, with 5 bases between the two ends. CDR3: CASSLRSSGNTIYF. CDR3 in DNA: TGTGCCAGCAGTTTACGGAGCTCTGGAAACACCATATATTTT.

The gene calls are TRBV5-1 and TRBJ2-7, with a weak D call TRBD2 (6 bases). V was clipped by 4 bases and J by 3 bases, with 11 bases between them. This CDR3 has 13 amino acids. CDR1 is SGHRS, CDR2 YFSETQ, per germline. DNA for the CDR3: TGCGCCAGCAGCCCGATGGGGGGCTACGAGCAGTACTTC. Protein product: CASSPMGGYEQYF.

The J gene is TRBJ1-1, the V gene TRBV24-1, with D hard to call. The CDR3 length is 13 residues. Trimming cost V 5 bases and J 0 bases, with 6 bases left between them. Per the germline V gene, CDR1 is KGHDR and CDR2 is SFDVKD. The CDR3 region is CATSAGMNTEAFF. CDR3 nucleotides: TGTGCCACCAGTGCGGGAATGAACACTGAAGCTTTCTTT.

The chain couples TRBV27 to TRBJ1-6, with D maybe TRBD1 (6 bases). This CDR3 has 16 residues. CDR1 is MNHEY, CDR2 SMNVEV, per germline (reference sequence). With 6 bases removed from V and 3 bases from J, the gap between germline ends came to 15 bases. The CDR3 bases are TGTGCCAGCAGCTCCCGTCCGGACAGCTATAATTCACCCCTCCACTTT. Translation: CASSSRPDSYNSPLHF.

This sequence joins TRBV10-3 and TRBJ2-1; 9 nucleotides align to TRBD1. With 6 bases clipped from V and 7 bases from J, the junction kept 10 bases outside the gene matches. The CDR3 has 15 residues. CDR1 and CDR2 from the germline V gene are ENHRY and SYGVKD. The CDR3 reads CAISVQGTGTNEQFF. The CDR3 DNA is TGTGCCATCAGCGTTCAGGGGACAGGGACAAATGAGCAGTTCTTC.

The rearrangement links TRBV5-6 to TRBJ2-7; no firm D call. The CDR3 is 12 amino acids. The germline CDR1 and CDR2 sequences are SGHDT and YYEEEE. V was trimmed by 4 bases and J by 9 bases, leaving 14 bases between them. The CDR3: CASSQSRFGQYF. The DNA of the CDR3 is TGTGCCAGCAGCCAATCTCGCTTCGGGCAGTACTTC.

The gene calls are TRBV29-1 and TRBJ2-7; tentatively, D is TRBD1 (6 bases). Trimming shortened V by 6 bases and J by 6 bases, and 18 bases separated the two germline ends. The V gene's germline CDR1 is SQVTM and CDR2 ANQGSEA. This CDR3 spans 13 amino acids. The CDR3 DNA reads as TGCAGCGTCGGGGCCTCTAGGGGGACCGAGCAGTACTTC. This codes for CSVGASRGTEQYF.

This rearrangement joins TRBV9 to TRBJ2-2, with a weak D call TRBD1 (5 bases). In germline, CDR1 is SGDLS, CDR2 YYNGEE. This CDR3 region has 14 residues. V gave up 6 bases and J gave up 6 bases, with 15 bases separating them. CDR3 DNA: TGTGCCAGCACCCGCCTAGTACAGGCCGGGGAGCTGTTTTTT. Translated: CASTRLVQAGELFF.

The gene calls are TRBV9 and TRBJ2-7, with 8 bases lining up with TRBD1. V shed 0 bases and J 3 bases; nucleotides not matched to a gene: 2. The CDR3 is 14 amino acids. Germline CDR1 SGDLS, CDR2 YYNGEE. Here the CDR3 reads CASSVADRVYEQYF. CDR3 sequence (DNA): TGTGCCAGCAGCGTAGCGGACAGGGTCTACGAGCAGTACTTC.

This clone showed up just once. This chain uses TRBV5-5 with TRBJ1-1, with unresolved D. The CDR3 is made up of 15 amino acids. V dropped 2 bases and J dropped 4 bases, with 15 bases sitting between them. Looked up from germline, CDR1 is SGHKS and CDR2 is YYEKEE (reference sequence). As DNA, the CDR3 is TGTGCCAGCAGCTTACTTGAGGGCGCAGGCACTGAAGCTTTCTTT. It is translated as CASSLLEGAGTEAFF.

The CDR3 loop is CASSLSGIHEQYF. The CDR3 region has the DNA TGTGCCAGCAGTTTGTCAGGGATCCACGAGCAGTACTTC. The chain links TRBV12-3 or TRBV12-4 to TRBJ2-7, with D tentatively TRBD1 (5 bases). The CDR3 is made up of 13 amino acids. V was cut by 3 bases and J by 5 bases, with 11 bases left in between.